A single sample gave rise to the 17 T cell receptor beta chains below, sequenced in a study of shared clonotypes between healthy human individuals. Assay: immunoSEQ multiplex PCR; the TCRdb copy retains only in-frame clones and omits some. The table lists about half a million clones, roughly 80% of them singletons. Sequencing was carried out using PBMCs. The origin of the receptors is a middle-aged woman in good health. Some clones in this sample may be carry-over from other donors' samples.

CDR3 nucleotides: TGTGCCAGCAGCTTGGCGCCGGGATACTACGAGCAGTACTTC. Its translation is CASSLAPGYYEQYF. The J gene is TRBJ2-7, the V gene TRBV5-4; D may be TRBD2 (5 bases). Trimming removed 0 bases at V and 3 bases at J, with 10 bases between. The CDR3 is 14 residues long. CDR1 is SGHNT and CDR2 is YYREEE in the germline V gene (reference sequence). The whole variable domain, remainder taken from reference TRBV5-4 and TRBJ2-7, is ETGVTQSPTHLIKTRGQQVTLRCSSQSGHNTVSWYQQALGQGPQFIFQYYREEENGRGNFPPRFSGLQFPNYSSELNVNALELDDSALYLCASSLAPGYYEQYFGPGTRLTVT.

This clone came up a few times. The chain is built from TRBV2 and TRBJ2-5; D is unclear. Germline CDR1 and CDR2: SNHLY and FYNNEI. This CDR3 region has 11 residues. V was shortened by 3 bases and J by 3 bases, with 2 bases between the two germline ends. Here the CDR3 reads CASSEEETQYF. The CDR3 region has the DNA TGTGCCAGCAGTGAGGAAGAGACCCAGTACTTC.

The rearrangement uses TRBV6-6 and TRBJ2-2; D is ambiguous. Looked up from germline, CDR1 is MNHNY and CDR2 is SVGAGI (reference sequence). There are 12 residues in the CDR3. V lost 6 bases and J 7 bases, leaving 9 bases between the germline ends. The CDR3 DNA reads TGTGCCAGCAGCCCCACGGGCGGGGAGCTGTTTTTT. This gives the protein CASSPTGGELFF.

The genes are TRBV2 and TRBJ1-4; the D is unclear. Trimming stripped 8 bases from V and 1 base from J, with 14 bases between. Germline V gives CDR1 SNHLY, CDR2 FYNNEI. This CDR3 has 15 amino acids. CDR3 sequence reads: CASYGRSETNEKLFF. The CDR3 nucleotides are TGTGCCAGCTACGGACGGAGCGAAACTAATGAAAAACTGTTTTTT.

The CDR3 nucleotides are TGTGCCAGCAGCTTGGGACAGGGGTCCTACGAGCAGTACTTC. Protein product: CASSLGQGSYEQYF. The chain carries TRBV5-5 and TRBJ2-7; 8 positions match TRBD1. V lost 0 bases to trimming and J lost 1 base; unmatched junction nucleotides: 0. The CDR3 is 14 residues long. Per the germline V gene, CDR1 is SGHKS and CDR2 is YYEKEE (reference sequence).

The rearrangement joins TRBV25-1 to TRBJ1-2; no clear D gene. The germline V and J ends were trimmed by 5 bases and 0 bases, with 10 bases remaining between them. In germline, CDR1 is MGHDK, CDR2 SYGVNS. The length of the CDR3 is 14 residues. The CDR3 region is CASSRADANYGYTF. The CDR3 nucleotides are TGTGCCAGCAGTAGGGCAGACGCTAACTATGGCTACACCTTC.

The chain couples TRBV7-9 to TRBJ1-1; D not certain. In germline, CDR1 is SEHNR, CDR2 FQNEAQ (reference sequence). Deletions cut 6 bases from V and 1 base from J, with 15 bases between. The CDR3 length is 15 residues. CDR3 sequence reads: CASREVGIANTEAFF. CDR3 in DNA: TGTGCCAGCAGGGAGGTGGGCATAGCGAACACTGAAGCTTTCTTT.

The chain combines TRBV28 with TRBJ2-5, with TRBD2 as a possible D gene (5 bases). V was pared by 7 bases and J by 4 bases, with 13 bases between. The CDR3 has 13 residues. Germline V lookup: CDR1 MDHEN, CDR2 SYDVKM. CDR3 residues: CASMGSQRETQYF. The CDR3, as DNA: TGTGCCAGCATGGGGAGCCAGCGAGAGACCCAGTACTTC.

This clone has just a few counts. In DNA form, the CDR3 reads TGCGCCAGCAGCCAAGACTCGGGGAGTGGCTACGAGCAGTACTTC. This translates into CASSQDSGSGYEQYF. The chain uses TRBV4-1 and TRBJ2-7; D possibly corresponds to TRBD2 (5 bases). The V and J ends lost 0 bases and 3 bases respectively, with 12 bases between them. CDR1 and CDR2 from the germline V gene are MGHRA and YSYEKL. The CDR3 contains 15 residues.

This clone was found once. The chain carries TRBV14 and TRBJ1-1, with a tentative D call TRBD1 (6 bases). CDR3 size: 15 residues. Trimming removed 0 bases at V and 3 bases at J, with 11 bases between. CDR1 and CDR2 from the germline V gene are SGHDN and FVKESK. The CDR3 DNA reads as TGTGCCAGCAGCCAAGATTGGTCAGGGGACACTGAAGCTTTCTTT. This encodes CASSQDWSGDTEAFF.

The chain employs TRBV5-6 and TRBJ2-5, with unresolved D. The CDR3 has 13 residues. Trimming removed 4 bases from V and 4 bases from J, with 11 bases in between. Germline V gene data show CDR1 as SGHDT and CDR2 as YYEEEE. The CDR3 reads CASSPIQTETQYF. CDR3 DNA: TGTGCCAGCAGCCCGATACAGACAGAGACCCAGTACTTC.

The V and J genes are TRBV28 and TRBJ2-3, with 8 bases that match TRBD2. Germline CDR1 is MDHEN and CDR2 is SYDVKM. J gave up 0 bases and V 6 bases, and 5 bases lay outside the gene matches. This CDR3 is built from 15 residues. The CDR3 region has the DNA TGTGCCAGCAGAGCTACTAGCGGAAGCACAGATACGCAGTATTTT. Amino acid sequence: CASRATSGSTDTQYF.

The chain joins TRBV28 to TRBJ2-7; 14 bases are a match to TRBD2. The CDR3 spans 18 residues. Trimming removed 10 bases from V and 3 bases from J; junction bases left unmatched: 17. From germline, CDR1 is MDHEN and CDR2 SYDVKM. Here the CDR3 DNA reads TGTGCCAACCCCCCAGGGACTAGCGGGAGTTACTATCACTACGAGCAGTACTTC. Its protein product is CANPPGTSGSYYHYEQYF.

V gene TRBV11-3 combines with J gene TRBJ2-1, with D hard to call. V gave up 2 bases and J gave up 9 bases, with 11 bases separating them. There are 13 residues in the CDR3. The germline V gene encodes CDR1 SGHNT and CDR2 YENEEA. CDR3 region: CASSLSFWTEQFF. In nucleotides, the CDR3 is TGTGCCAGCAGCTTATCCTTTTGGACTGAGCAGTTCTTC.

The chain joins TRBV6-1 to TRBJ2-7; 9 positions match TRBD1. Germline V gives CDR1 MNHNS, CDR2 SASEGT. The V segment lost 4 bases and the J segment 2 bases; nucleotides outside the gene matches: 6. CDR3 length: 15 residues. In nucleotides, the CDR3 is TGTGCCAGCAGTGGAGGGACAGGGTCAGCCTACGAGCAGTACTTC. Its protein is CASSGGTGSAYEQYF.

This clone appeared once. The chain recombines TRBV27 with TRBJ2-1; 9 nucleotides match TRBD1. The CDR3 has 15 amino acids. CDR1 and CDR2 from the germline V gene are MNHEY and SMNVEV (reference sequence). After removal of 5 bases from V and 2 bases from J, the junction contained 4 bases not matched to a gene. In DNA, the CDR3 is TGTGCCAGCAGTCTCCGACAGGGGGCCTACAATGAGCAGTTCTTC. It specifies CASSLRQGAYNEQFF.

The CDR3 protein is CASSSGTSSYNEQFF. CDR3 DNA: TGCGCCAGCAGCTCCGGGACTAGCTCCTACAATGAGCAGTTCTTC. The chain carries TRBV5-1 and TRBJ2-1; 8 bases are a match to TRBD2. Germline lookup yields CDR1 SGHRS and CDR2 YFSETQ. CDR3 length equals 15 residues. Trimming at V came to 3 bases and at J to 0 bases, leaving 2 bases not matched to a gene. Variable domain in full (rest from reference TRBV5-1 and TRBJ2-1): KAGVTQTPRYLIKTRGQQVTLSCSPISGHRSVSWYQQTPGQGLQFLFEYFSETQRNKGNFPGRFSGRQFSNSRSEMNVSTLELGDSALYLCASSSGTSSYNEQFFGPGTRLTVL.